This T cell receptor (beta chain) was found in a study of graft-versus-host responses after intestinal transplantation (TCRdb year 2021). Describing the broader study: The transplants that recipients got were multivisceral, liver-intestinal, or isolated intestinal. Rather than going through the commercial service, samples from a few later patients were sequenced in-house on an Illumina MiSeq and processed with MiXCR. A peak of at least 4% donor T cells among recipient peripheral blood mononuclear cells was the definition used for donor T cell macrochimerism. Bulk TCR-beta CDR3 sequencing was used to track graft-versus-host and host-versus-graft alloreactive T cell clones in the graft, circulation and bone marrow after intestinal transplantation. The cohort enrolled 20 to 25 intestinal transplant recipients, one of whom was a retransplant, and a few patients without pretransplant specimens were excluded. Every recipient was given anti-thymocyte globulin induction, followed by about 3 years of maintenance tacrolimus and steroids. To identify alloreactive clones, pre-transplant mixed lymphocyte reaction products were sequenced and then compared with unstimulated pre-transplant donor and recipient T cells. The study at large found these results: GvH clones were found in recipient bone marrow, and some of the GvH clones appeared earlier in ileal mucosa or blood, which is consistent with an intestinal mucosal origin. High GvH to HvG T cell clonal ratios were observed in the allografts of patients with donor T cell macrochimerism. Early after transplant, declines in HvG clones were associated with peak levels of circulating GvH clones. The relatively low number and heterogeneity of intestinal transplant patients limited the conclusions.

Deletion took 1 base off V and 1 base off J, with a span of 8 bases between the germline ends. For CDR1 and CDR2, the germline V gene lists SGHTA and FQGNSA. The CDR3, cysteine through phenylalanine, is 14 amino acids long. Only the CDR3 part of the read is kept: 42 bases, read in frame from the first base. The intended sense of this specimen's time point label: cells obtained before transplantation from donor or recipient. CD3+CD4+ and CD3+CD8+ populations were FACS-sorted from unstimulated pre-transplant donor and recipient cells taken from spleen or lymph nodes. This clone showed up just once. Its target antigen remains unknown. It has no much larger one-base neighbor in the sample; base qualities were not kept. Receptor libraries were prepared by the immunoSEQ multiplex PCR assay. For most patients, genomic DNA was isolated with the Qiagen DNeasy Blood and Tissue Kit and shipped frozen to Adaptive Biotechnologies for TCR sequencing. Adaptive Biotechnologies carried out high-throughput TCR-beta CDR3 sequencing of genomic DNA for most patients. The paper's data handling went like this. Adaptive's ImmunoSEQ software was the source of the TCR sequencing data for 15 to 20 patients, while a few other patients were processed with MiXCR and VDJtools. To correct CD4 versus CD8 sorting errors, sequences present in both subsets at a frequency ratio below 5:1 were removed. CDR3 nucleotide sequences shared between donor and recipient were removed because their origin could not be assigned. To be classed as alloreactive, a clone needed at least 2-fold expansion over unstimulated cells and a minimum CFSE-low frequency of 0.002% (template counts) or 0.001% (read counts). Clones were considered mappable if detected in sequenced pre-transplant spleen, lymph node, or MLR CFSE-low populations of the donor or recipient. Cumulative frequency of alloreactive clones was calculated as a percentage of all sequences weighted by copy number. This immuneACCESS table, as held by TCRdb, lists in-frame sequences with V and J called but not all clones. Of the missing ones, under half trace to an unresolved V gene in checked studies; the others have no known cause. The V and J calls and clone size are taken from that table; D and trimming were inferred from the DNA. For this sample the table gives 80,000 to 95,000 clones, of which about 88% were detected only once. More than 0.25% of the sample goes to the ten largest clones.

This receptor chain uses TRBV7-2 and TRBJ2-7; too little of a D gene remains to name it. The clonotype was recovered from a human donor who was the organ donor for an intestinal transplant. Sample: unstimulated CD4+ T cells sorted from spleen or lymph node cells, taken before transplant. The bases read TGTGCCAGCAGCTTAGAGTACAGTTCCTACGAGCAGTACTTC. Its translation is CASSLEYSSYEQYF.